This TCR beta chain was documented in a study of siplizumab effects on memory and regulatory T cells. Study-level results: For siplizumab cultures, the suppressive function of their proliferating Tregs was not confirmed. Among sequences traceable to unstimulated CD4+ memory cells, alloreactive ones were significantly reduced by siplizumab. An assignable phenotype, naive or memory, was missing from roughly 78-96% of proliferating CD4+ or CD8+ clones. Naive T cells seemed more diverse than memory cells; they also seemed major alloresponse contributors.

The protocol was immunoSEQ multiplex PCR, while the TCRdb copy is restricted to in-frame clones and leaves out a portion. This sample carries some 97,000 clones, roughly 92% of them seen once, and the ten largest clones take 0.55% to 0.65%. Remarks on this clone: As yet, its antigen is unknown.

The TCR originated in a human donor in good health. Sequencing input: Tregs sorted from blood.

The CDR3 coding sequence is TGTGCCAGCAGTATCGACAGAAAAGAAAAACTGTTTTTT. This encodes CASSIDRKEKLFF. The chain has TRBV6-1 and TRBJ1-4; possibly TRBD1 for D (5 bases). Deletions cut 5 bases from V and 8 bases from J, with 12 bases between. The CDR3 has 13 residues. CDR1 MNHNS and CDR2 SASEGT come from the germline V gene.